Listed below are T cell receptor beta chains from one sample, sequenced in a study of technical replicates of blood from four donors. TCRdb keeps only in-frame clones here, not all; method: immunoSEQ multiplex PCR. The table lists 50,000 to 65,000 clones, almost 95% of them singletons. The sequenced sample consisted of PBMCs. Receptors were obtained from a human donor in good health. Some clones in this sample may be carry-over from other donors' samples. CDR3s include the opening cysteine and the closing phenylalanine or tryptophan. Each record gives: clone size, J gene, D gene, V gene, CDR3 DNA, CDR3 protein. D genes are given only for firm matches. Some rows mark clone size as missing; the rest say once, few, many or name a class of expanded clone.

>.|TRBJ1-6|TRBD1|TRBV4-3
TGCGCCAGCAGCCAAGCAGGGGGCGATAATTCACCCCTCCACTTT
CASSQAGGDNSPLHF
>.|TRBJ2-2|.|TRBV4-1
TGCGCCAGCAGCCAAGGAGGGGGCACCGGGGAGCTGTTTTTT
CASSQGGGTGELFF
>.|TRBJ1-2|TRBD1|TRBV29-1
TGCAGCGTAGATTTAAGACAGGGGCTTTCGGGCTATGGCTACACCTTC
CSVDLRQGLSGYGYTF
>.|TRBJ2-3|TRBD2|TRBV4-3
TGCGCCAGCAGCCAAGATCGTACTAGCGGGGGAAATACGCAGTATTTT
CASSQDRTSGGNTQYF
>once|TRBJ2-3|TRBD2|TRBV4-1
TGCGCCAGCAGCCGGACTAGCTTAAGCACAGATACGCAGTATTTT
CASSRTSLSTDTQYF
>.|TRBJ2-3|.|TRBV7-2
TGTGCCAGCAGCCCAAGACAGGGAGGTCGTGATACGCAGTATTTT
CASSPRQGGRDTQYF
>.|TRBJ1-5|.|TRBV7-2
TGTGCCAGCAGCTTAGGGGGCGGGAGGGCCCAGCCCCAGCATTTT
CASSLGGGRAQPQHF
>.|TRBJ2-2|TRBD2|TRBV9
TGTGCCAGCAGCACTAGCGGGCAAAACACCGGGGAGCTGTTTTTT
CASSTSGQNTGELFF
>.|TRBJ1-4|TRBD1|TRBV2
TGTGCCAGCATGAGGACAGGGGCAACTAATGAAAAACTGTTTTTT
CASMRTGATNEKLFF
>.|TRBJ2-7|.|TRBV5-1
TGCGCCAGCAGTTCCGGACAGTCCTACGAGCAGTACTTC
CASSSGQSYEQYF
>.|TRBJ2-1|TRBD2|TRBV4-3
TGCGCCAGCAGCCAAGACGAGCGGGAGGGGTACTACAATGAGCAGTTCTTC
CASSQDEREGYYNEQFF
>.|TRBJ2-2|.|TRBV2
TGTGCCAGCAGTGAAGTAGGGGCCCCCGGGGAGCTGTTTTTT
CASSEVGAPGELFF
>once|TRBJ2-5|.|TRBV4-2
TGTGCCAGCAGCTTCGGGGTGGAAGAGACCCAGTACTTC
CASSFGVEETQYF
>.|TRBJ2-7|.|TRBV13
TGTGCCAGCAGCCCTCGAAGGAGCCCCTACTACGAGCAGTACTTC
CASSPRRSPYYEQYF
>.|TRBJ2-3|.|TRBV10-3
TGTGCCATCAGGGAATGGACTGGCACAGATACGCAGTATTTT
CAIREWTGTDTQYF
>.|TRBJ2-3|TRBD2|TRBV7-3
TGTGCCAGCAGCTTAAGCGGGGGGACCACAGATACGCAGTATTTT
CASSLSGGTTDTQYF
>few|TRBJ1-5|TRBD1|TRBV4-1
TGCGCCAGCAGCCGAGAGACAGGGAATACCAATCAGCCCCAGCATTTT
CASSRETGNTNQPQHF
>once|TRBJ2-7|.|TRBV6-5
TGTGCCAGCAGTTACGGGGGGGCGACGTGGGAGCAGTACTTC
CASSYGGATWEQYF
>.|TRBJ1-1|.|TRBV6-1
TGTGCCAGCAGTTCCCAAGGACAGAACACTGAAGCTTTCTTT
CASSSQGQNTEAFF
>.|TRBJ1-5|.|TRBV15
TGTGCCACCAGCAGGGATGGCCTCGCCTACAGGAATAGCAATCAGCCCCAGCATTTT
CATSRDGLAYRNSNQPQHF
>.|TRBJ1-4|TRBD1|TRBV18
TGTGCCAGCTCACCCTCGCTCTCCGGGACAGGGAAAGAAAAACTGTTTTTT
CASSPSLSGTGKEKLFF
>.|TRBJ2-5|.|TRBV5-1
TGCGCCAGCAGCTTGGCGGGGTTCGTGGGAGGAAGGGAGGAGACCCAGTACTTC
CASSLAGFVGGREETQYF
>.|TRBJ2-7|.|TRBV6-5
TGTGCCAGCAGTTCGGTTTACGAGCAGTACTTC
CASSSVYEQYF
>.|TRBJ1-4|.|TRBV11-1
TGTGCCAGCAGCGCATCAGGGGCAACTAATGAAAAACTGTTTTTT
CASSASGATNEKLFF
>.|TRBJ2-5|TRBD1|TRBV5-1
TGCGCCAGCAGCCCCGGGACAGCCCAAGAGACCCAGTACTTC
CASSPGTAQETQYF
>.|TRBJ2-7|TRBD1|TRBV29-1
TGCAGCGTTGAGGGACAGGGGAGCGAGCAGTACTTC
CSVEGQGSEQYF
>.|TRBJ1-6|TRBD1|TRBV7-2
TGTGCCAGCAGCCCCCTCTCCGGGACAGTCTATAATTCACCCCTCCACTTT
CASSPLSGTVYNSPLHF
>.|TRBJ1-3|.|TRBV11-3
TGTGCCAGCATCTTGGGCACATTAGGAAACACCATATATTTT
CASILGTLGNTIYF
>.|TRBJ1-2|.|TRBV6-5
TGTGCCAGCAGTTACAATTGGTTATCGGGTGCGGGCTACACCTTC
CASSYNWLSGAGYTF
>.|TRBJ2-3|.|TRBV4-3
TGCGCCAGCAGCCATTGGCCAACGGGGGACACAGATACGCAGTATTTT
CASSHWPTGDTDTQYF
>once|TRBJ1-1|TRBD1|TRBV11-1
TGTGCCAGCCGACGACAGGGGGGCACTGAAGCTTTCTTT
CASRRQGGTEAFF
>.|TRBJ1-3|.|TRBV5-1
TGCGCCAGCAGACAGACAGGCAACTCTGGAAACACCATATATTTT
CASRQTGNSGNTIYF
>.|TRBJ1-2|.|TRBV6-1
TGTGCCAGCAGTGAAGCGCACGGGTACGGCTACACCTTC
CASSEAHGYGYTF
>once|TRBJ2-7|.|TRBV27
TGTGCCAGCAGGGAGGGTCGGAGCTCCTACGAGCAGTACTTC
CASREGRSSYEQYF
>.|TRBJ1-1|TRBD1|TRBV5-4
TGTGCCAGCAGCTTGGCAGGGGGTCGCACTGAAGCTTTCTTT
CASSLAGGRTEAFF
>.|TRBJ1-6|.|TRBV10-3
TGTGCCATCGGACAGACAAACTATAATTCACCCCTCCACTTT
CAIGQTNYNSPLHF
>.|TRBJ2-3|.|TRBV7-2
TGTGCCAGCAGGTCCGACCTCGGGACAGATACGCAGTATTTT
CASRSDLGTDTQYF
>.|TRBJ2-1|TRBD2|TRBV4-3
TGCGCCAGCAGCCGCGGGGGTTACAATGAGCAGTTCTTC
CASSRGGYNEQFF
>.|TRBJ2-2|TRBD2|TRBV5-1
TGCGCCAGCAGCTTCCTTAGCGGGAGGGACACCGGGGAGCTGTTTTTT
CASSFLSGRDTGELFF
>.|TRBJ2-5|TRBD1|TRBV30
TGTGCCTGGAGTGGGACAGGAGGTGAGACCCAGTACTTC
CAWSGTGGETQYF
>.|TRBJ2-7|TRBD1|TRBV5-4
TGTGCCAGCAGCTACAGGGGAACAGGCTACGAGCAGTACTTC
CASSYRGTGYEQYF
>.|TRBJ1-2|.|TRBV30
TGTGCCTGGAGTGTAGGGAGGTATGGCTACACCTTC
CAWSVGRYGYTF
>.|TRBJ2-7|.|TRBV7-2
TGTGCCAGCAGCAAGACGGCAGCGGGTAACTACGAGCAGTACTTC
CASSKTAAGNYEQYF
>.|TRBJ2-5|TRBD1|TRBV5-1
TGCGCCAGCCGCAAAAGGGACAGGGAGTACCAAGAGACCCAGTACTTC
CASRKRDREYQETQYF
>.|TRBJ2-7|TRBD1|TRBV5-1
TGCGCCAGCAGCCTGGGACAGGGGGTCAACTACGAGCAGTACTTC
CASSLGQGVNYEQYF
>.|TRBJ1-4|.|TRBV30
TGTGCCTGGAGTTCAGGAGAGGGAGGAGGTGAAAAACTGTTTTTT
CAWSSGEGGGEKLFF